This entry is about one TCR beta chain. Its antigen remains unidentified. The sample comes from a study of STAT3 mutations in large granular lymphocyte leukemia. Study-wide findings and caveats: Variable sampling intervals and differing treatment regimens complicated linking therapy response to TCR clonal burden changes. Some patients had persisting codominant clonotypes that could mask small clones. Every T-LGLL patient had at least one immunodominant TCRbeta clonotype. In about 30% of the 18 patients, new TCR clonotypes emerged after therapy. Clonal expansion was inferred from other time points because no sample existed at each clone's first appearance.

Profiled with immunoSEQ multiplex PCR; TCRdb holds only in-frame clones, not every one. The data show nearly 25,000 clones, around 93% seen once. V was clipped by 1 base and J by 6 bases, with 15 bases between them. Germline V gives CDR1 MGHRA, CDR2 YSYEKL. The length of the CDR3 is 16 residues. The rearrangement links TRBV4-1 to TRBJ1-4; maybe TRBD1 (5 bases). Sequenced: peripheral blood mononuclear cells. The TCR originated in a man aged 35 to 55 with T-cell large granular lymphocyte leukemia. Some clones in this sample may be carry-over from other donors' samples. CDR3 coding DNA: TGCGCCAGCAGCCAAGTAGGGGCCTCCGTGGATGAAAAACTGTTTTTT. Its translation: CASSQVGASVDEKLFF.